The next 10 T cell receptor beta chains were all read from a single sample in a study of T cells after yellow fever vaccination. Each CDR3 protein gets one entry after TCRdb re-called the 5' RACE reads with MiXCR. The sample has 400,000 or so distinct CDR3 sequences, around 20% seen once. The specimen was PBMCs, collected before the yellow fever booster vaccination. The receptor source for this set is a man aged 18 to 29 who received the YFV17D yellow fever vaccine.

This clonotype was detected a few times. The V and J genes are TRBV6-5 and TRBJ2-1; 8 nucleotides align to TRBD2. The CDR3 consists of 15 residues. V dropped 6 bases and J dropped 1; count of bases not matched to a gene: 5. Germline CDR1 MNHEY, CDR2 SVGAGI. DNA for the CDR3: TGTGCCAGCAGGCGGGGGGCGGAATCCTACAATGAGCAGTTCTTC. Its protein is CASRRGAESYNEQFF.

There are many counts of this clonotype. The chain carries TRBV5-1 and TRBJ2-2; D may be TRBD1 (5 bases). This CDR3 contains 14 residues. Germline-derived CDR1 and CDR2 are SGHRS and YFSETQ. Trimming stripped 7 bases from V and 2 bases from J, with 12 bases between. The CDR3 loop reads CASQPGPNTGELFF. The CDR3 DNA sequence: TGCGCCAGCCAGCCAGGGCCAAACACCGGGGAGCTGTTTTTT. Full variable domain (remainder filled in from reference TRBV5-1 and TRBJ2-2): KAGVTQTPRYLIKTRGQQVTLSCSPISGHRSVSWYQQTPGQGLQFLFEYFSETQRNKGNFPGRFSGRQFSNSRSEMNVSTLELGDSALYLCASQPGPNTGELFFGEGSRLTVL.

The chain links TRBV20-1 to TRBJ2-3; D may be TRBD2 (7 bases). Per germline, CDR1 DFQATT and CDR2 SNEGSKA (reference sequence). The CDR3 has 15 amino acids. Deletions cut 6 bases from V and 4 bases from J, with 20 bases between. The CDR3 nucleotides read TGCAGTGCAACCCTCCCCGGGGGGCCCTCAGATACGCAGTATTTT. It codes for CSATLPGGPSDTQYF.

This clonotype was seen ten or more times. The rearrangement joins TRBV6-5 to TRBJ2-3; D possibly corresponds to TRBD2 (7 bases). CDR1 is MNHEY, CDR2 SVGAGI, per germline. V was trimmed by 0 bases and J by 4 bases, leaving 11 bases between them. This CDR3 is built from 15 residues. The CDR3 DNA follows: TGTGCCAGCAGTTACTCACGGGGGGCCTCAGATACGCAGTATTTT. This sequence encodes CASSYSRGASDTQYF.

The J gene is TRBJ2-2, the V gene TRBV12-3 or TRBV12-4; D uncertain. Trimming took off 4 bases at V and 5 bases at J, with 11 bases between the two ends. CDR3 length: 14 residues. The CDR3, as DNA: TGTGCCAGCAGTTCCCCAGCGTGGACCGGGGAGCTGTTTTTT. This codes for CASSSPAWTGELFF.

At least ten counts were recorded for this clonotype. The genes are TRBV12-3 or TRBV12-4 and TRBJ2-5, with 7 nucleotides matching TRBD1. The V segment lost 6 bases and the J segment 2 bases; nucleotides outside the gene matches: 3. The length of the CDR3 is 13 residues. The CDR3 nucleotides are TGTGCCAGCAGACAGGGGCCACAAGAGACCCAGTACTTC. Translating it yields CASRQGPQETQYF.

In this sample, this clonotype turned up a few times. The chain is built from TRBV5-1 and TRBJ1-1, with D possibly being TRBD1 (5 bases). The CDR3 is made up of 15 amino acids. CDR1 SGHRS and CDR2 YFSETQ come from the germline V gene. V lost 0 bases and J 4 bases, leaving 13 bases between the germline ends. The CDR3 DNA is TGCGCCAGCAGCTTGGTGGGGCCCCCTACCACTGAAGCTTTCTTT. Translation gives CASSLVGPPTTEAFF.

This rearrangement joins TRBV19 to TRBJ1-2; D unclear. The CDR3 spans 14 residues. Germline V gives CDR1 LNHDA, CDR2 SQIVND (reference sequence). The V end lost 6 bases, the J end lost 8 bases, and 19 bases lay between the germline ends. The CDR3 nucleotides read TGTGCCAGTAGGGGAGTTGGAATGACTTGGGGCTACACCTTC. Translating it yields CASRGVGMTWGYTF. Based on the CDR3 plus reference TRBV19 and TRBJ1-2, the full variable domain is DGGITQSPKYLFRKEGQNVTLSCEQNLNHDAMYWYRQDPGQGLRLIYYSQIVNDFQKGDIAEGYSVSREKKESFPLTVTSAQKNPTAFYLCASRGVGMTWGYTFGSGTRLTVV.

The chain carries TRBV12-2 and TRBJ2-3; the listed D gene, TRBD2, was not tested against the DNA. TRBV12-2 is a documented pseudogene. CDR3 length: 17 amino acids. The CDR3, as DNA: TGTGCAAGTCGCCCTATGGGTTGTCCAGCGGGGCCGAATACGCAGTATTTT. Protein product: CASRPMGCPAGPNTQYF.

This chain uses TRBV18 with TRBJ2-1, with 8 bases matching TRBD2. This CDR3 has 17 amino acids. Germline V gene data show CDR1 as KGHSH and CDR2 as LQKENI. Trimming cost V 3 bases and J 4 bases; bases outside gene matches: 11. CDR3 DNA sequence: TGTGCCAGCTCACCGATCCCCATAACTAGCGGATACAATGAGCAGTTCTTC. Protein: CASSPIPITSGYNEQFF.